These 22 T cell receptor beta chains were all obtained from the same sample, sequenced in a study of T cells in Graves' hyperthyroidism and ophthalmopathy. TCR beta CDR3 sequences were amplified from RNA transcripts. Researchers ran a first-round RT-PCR on the TCR CDR3 using the HTBI primer set. TCRdb called the multiplex PCR reads again in MiXCR, with one record for every CDR3 protein. In the table there are some 360,000 distinct CDR3 sequences, around 14% of which are singletons. The specimen sequenced was blood. The receptor set was obtained from a woman aged 60-70 years with Graves' hyperthyroidism.

This clonotype has a count of ten or more. The genes are TRBV7-9 and TRBJ2-5, with a tentative D call TRBD2 (6 bases). Trimming took 6 bases from V and 2 from J, leaving 13 bases between them. The CDR3 is 14 residues long. CDR1 and CDR2 (germline): SEHNR, FQNEAQ (reference sequence). The CDR3 DNA reads TGTGCCAGCAGTAGAGCGGGCCTTCAAGAGACCCAGTACTTC. The encoded protein is CASSRAGLQETQYF.

This clonotype was counted ten times or more. V usage is TRBV24-1 and J usage is TRBJ2-1; the match to TRBD1 covers 8 bases. The V segment lost 7 bases and the J segment 6 bases; nucleotides outside the gene matches: 4. The CDR3 has 13 amino acids. Per the germline V gene, CDR1 is KGHDR and CDR2 is SFDVKD. This CDR3 reads CATSGTGVNEQFF. CDR3 bases: TGTGCCACCAGCGGGACAGGAGTCAATGAGCAGTTCTTC.

Points on this clonotype: A single base separates this from a much larger clone, so it may be a read error. DNA for the CDR3: TGCAGCGTTGAAGATCGCTTTGATGGGCAGGGCAATCAGCCCCAGCATTTT. Translated: CSVEDRFDGQGNQPQHF. The chain is built from TRBV29-1 and TRBJ1-5; D remains unclear. The CDR3 length is 17 residues. Trimming stripped 0 bases from V and 2 bases from J, with 17 bases between. CDR1 and CDR2 (germline): SQVTM, ANQGSEA.

This clonotype has more than one count but fewer than ten. The chain is built from TRBV10-3 and TRBJ1-6; no clear D. The germline V gene encodes CDR1 ENHRY and CDR2 SYGVKD. CDR3 size: 12 residues. V lost 2 bases and J 7 bases, leaving 3 bases between the germline ends. The DNA of the CDR3 is TGTGCCATCAGTGAGCTCAATTCACCCCTCCACTTT. Its translation: CAISELNSPLHF.

This clonotype was counted ten times or more. The rearrangement joins TRBV29-1 to TRBJ2-1; no definite D call. The CDR3 covers 14 residues. Trimming pared 5 bases from V and 4 bases from J, leaving 15 bases between. The V gene's germline CDR1 is SQVTM and CDR2 ANQGSEA. The CDR3 nucleotides are TGCAGCGTTCGTGGCACCTCTAGATACAATGAGCAGTTCTTC. Residues: CSVRGTSRYNEQFF.

This sequence joins TRBV12-3 or TRBV12-4 and TRBJ2-2; tentative D call: TRBD1 (6 bases). The CDR3 length is 15 residues. V gave up 1 base and J gave up 0 bases, with 6 bases separating them. The chain's CDR3 is CASSLGQANTGELFF. CDR3 DNA: TGTGCCAGCAGTTTAGGACAGGCGAACACCGGGGAGCTGTTTTTT.

The chain combines TRBV9 with TRBJ1-2; 8 bases match TRBD1. Per germline, CDR1 SGDLS and CDR2 YYNGEE. The CDR3 totals 15 residues. Germline trimming cut 4 bases from V and 5 bases from J; bases unmatched to any gene: 10. DNA for the CDR3: TGTGCCAGCAGCCAAGCAATGACAGGGGTTTATGGCTACACCTTC. This gives the protein CASSQAMTGVYGYTF.

This clonotype was counted a few times. The V gene is TRBV19, the J gene TRBJ1-2, with a tentative D call TRBD1 (6 bases). The CDR3 totals 11 residues. Trimming left V 5 bases short and J 6 bases short, with 7 bases between. Germline V CDR1 and CDR2: LNHDA, SQIVND (reference sequence). CDR3 region: CASSPGDGYTF. For the CDR3, the DNA is TGTGCCAGTAGTCCAGGGGATGGCTACACCTTC.

Details on this clonotype: Mismatch with germline at one junction end may stem from a read error. CDR3 DNA sequence: TGTGCCGGCAGCTTAGGTCAGAGCACAGATACGCAGTATTTT. It codes for CAGSLGQSTDTQYF. The chain couples TRBV7-9 to TRBJ2-3; no firm D call. Germline CDR1 is SEHNR and CDR2 is FQNEAQ (reference sequence). CDR3 size: 14 residues. The variable domain in full, completed from reference TRBV7-9 and TRBJ2-3, reads DTGVSQNPRHKITKRGQNVTFRCDPISEHNRLYWYRQTLGQGPEFLTYFQNEAQLEKSRLLSDRFSAERPKGSFSTLEIQRTEQGDSAMYLCAGSLGQSTDTQYFGPGTRLTVL.

V gene TRBV18 combines with J gene TRBJ2-7; TRBD2 matches at 8 bases. This CDR3 is built from 14 residues. CDR1 and CDR2 from the germline V gene are KGHSH and LQKENI. The J segment lost 5 bases and the V segment lost 0 bases, leaving 3 bases of the junction unmatched. CDR3: CASSPPTSEDEQYF. DNA for the CDR3: TGTGCCAGCTCACCACCGACTAGCGAGGACGAGCAGTACTTC.

V usage is TRBV24-1 and J usage is TRBJ2-2; the match to TRBD2 covers 11 bases. Looked up from germline, CDR1 is KGHDR and CDR2 is SFDVKD. The CDR3 is 18 amino acids. Losses at the gene ends were 4 bases for V and 2 bases for J; bases not matched to a gene: 8. Here the CDR3 DNA reads TGTGCCACCAGTGACACCCTTGGGACTAGCGGAAACACCGGGGAGCTGTTTTTT. This translates into CATSDTLGTSGNTGELFF.

This clonotype has ten or more counts. The chain is built from TRBV30 and TRBJ2-1; 9 bases match TRBD2. J was trimmed by 4 bases and V by 3 bases; bases with no gene match: 4. The germline gives CDR1 GTSNPN, CDR2 SVGIG (reference sequence). The CDR3 is 14 residues long. As DNA, the CDR3 is TGTGCCTGGAGAACTAGCGGGCAATACAATGAGCAGTTCTTC. This encodes CAWRTSGQYNEQFF.

This clonotype was recorded many times. The V gene is TRBV18, the J gene TRBJ2-7, with a weak D call TRBD1 (5 bases). The germline V gene encodes CDR1 KGHSH and CDR2 LQKENI. V lost 0 bases to trimming and J lost 6 bases, with 15 bases between them. There are 15 residues in the CDR3. The CDR3 is CASSPPDKGLSEQYF. CDR3 in DNA: TGTGCCAGCTCACCACCGGATAAGGGGCTTAGCGAGCAGTACTTC. Full variable domain (remainder filled in from reference TRBV18 and TRBJ2-7): NAGVMQNPRHLVRRRGQEARLRCSPMKGHSHVYWYRQLPEEGLKFMVYLQKENIIDESGMPKERFSAEFPKEGPSILRIQQVVRGDSAAYFCASSPPDKGLSEQYFGPGTRLTVT.

The rearrangement joins TRBV24-1 to TRBJ2-2; D is ambiguous. The germline CDR1 and CDR2 sequences are KGHDR and SFDVKD. The length of the CDR3 is 11 residues. The V and J ends lost 9 bases and 6 bases respectively, with 7 bases between them. CDR3 in amino acids: CATLYPGELFF. CDR3 coding DNA: TGTGCCACCCTGTACCCCGGGGAGCTGTTTTTT.

This clonotype has at least ten counts. The chain joins TRBV6-1 to TRBJ2-7; the match to TRBD1 covers 9 bases. The CDR3 has 15 amino acids. J lost 2 bases, V lost 7 bases, and 9 bases had no gene match. CDR1 and CDR2 (germline): MNHNS, SASEGT. The CDR3 DNA follows: TGTGCCAGCACCGCGGCCGGGACAGGGACCTACGAGCAGTACTTC. As protein: CASTAAGTGTYEQYF.

In its sample, this clonotype was seen a few times. The J gene is TRBJ1-6, the V gene TRBV20-1; D not resolved. The CDR3 loop spans 15 amino acids. Trimming cost V 0 bases and J 8 bases, with 14 bases left between them. Germline V gene sequence: CDR1 DFQATT, CDR2 SNEGSKA (reference sequence). For the CDR3, the DNA is TGCAGTGCTAGAGATAACGCGTGGATGGATTCACCCCTCCACTTT. Residues: CSARDNAWMDSPLHF.

This clonotype was detected only a few times. The chain has TRBV19 and TRBJ1-4, with D uncertain. Trimming took off 6 bases at V and 7 bases at J, with 15 bases between the two ends. This CDR3 has 14 residues. Germline-derived CDR1 and CDR2 are LNHDA and SQIVND (reference sequence). The CDR3: CASRTSGSGEKLFF. For the CDR3, the DNA is TGTGCCAGTAGGACGTCGGGGTCGGGTGAAAAACTGTTTTTT.

Here the CDR3 reads CASTPLGSSREYF. The CDR3 DNA reads as TGTGCCAGTACCCCCCTGGGTAGCTCCCGCGAGTATTTT. The chain employs TRBV19 and TRBJ2-3; D is ambiguous. CDR1 LNHDA and CDR2 SQIVND come from the germline V gene (reference sequence). V shed 7 bases and J shed 13 bases, with 21 bases lying between them. CDR3 length: 13 residues.

The chain links TRBV20-1 to TRBJ2-1; 10 bases line up with TRBD1. The V and J ends lost 4 bases and 9 bases, in that order; junction bases with no gene match: 3. This CDR3 is built from 12 residues. Germline V gene sequence: CDR1 DFQATT, CDR2 SNEGSKA (reference sequence). Here the CDR3 reads CSAKTGGSEQFF. The CDR3 nucleotides read TGCAGTGCTAAGACAGGGGGCAGTGAGCAGTTCTTC.

At least ten counts were recorded for this clonotype. CDR3 nucleotide sequence: TGTGCCAGCAGCCCCTGGACAGGGCGAACCACAGATACGCAGTATTTT. Translating gives CASSPWTGRTTDTQYF. The rearrangement uses TRBV3-1 and TRBJ2-3; 8 bases are shared with TRBD1. Germline assignment: CDR1 LGHDT and CDR2 YNNKEL (reference sequence). The CDR3 spans 16 residues. V dropped 4 bases and J dropped 2; count of bases not matched to a gene: 8.

In this sample, this clonotype turned up many times. This rearrangement joins TRBV6-1 to TRBJ2-3, with 7 nucleotides matching TRBD1. Germline V gives CDR1 MNHNS, CDR2 SASEGT. This CDR3 has 16 amino acids. V shed 5 bases and J 5 bases; nucleotides not matched to a gene: 13. The CDR3, as DNA: TGTGCCAGCAGTCTCCGACAGGGTACTGTTGGAGATACGCAGTATTTT. Translated, it gives CASSLRQGTVGDTQYF.

At least ten counts were recorded for this clonotype. V and J are TRBV7-9 and TRBJ1-1; D remains ambiguous. The V end was cut by 3 bases, the J end by 3 bases, with 5 bases between. The CDR3 totals 12 residues. Germline lookup yields CDR1 SEHNR and CDR2 FQNEAQ (reference sequence). The CDR3 sequence: CASSLLDTEAFF. The DNA for the CDR3 is TGTGCCAGCAGCTTGTTGGACACTGAAGCTTTCTTT.